This entry lists 16 T cell receptor beta chains sequenced from one sample in a study of OX40 agonist ivuxolimab in advanced cancers. Profiled with immunoSEQ multiplex PCR; TCRdb holds only in-frame clones, not every one. The sample includes approximately 40,000 clones, approximately 88% seen only once; the top ten take roughly 25%. Sequencing used CD4+ or CD8+ T cells sorted from blood, obtained in a trial of the OX40 agonist ivuxolimab. The receptor set was obtained from an adult with an advanced solid tumor such as melanoma, head and neck, liver or kidney cancer.

V usage is TRBV4-1 and J usage is TRBJ2-7, with D perhaps being TRBD1 or TRBD2 (5 bases each). The CDR3 is 15 amino acids. In germline, CDR1 is MGHRA, CDR2 YSYEKL. V lost 5 bases to trimming and J lost 0 bases, with 14 bases between them. CDR3 sequence reads: CASSASRDGSYEQYF. In nucleotides, the CDR3 is TGCGCCAGCAGCGCGAGCCGGGACGGCTCCTACGAGCAGTACTTC.

This chain uses TRBV28 with TRBJ1-1; no clear D gene. This CDR3 has 11 residues. The V end was cut by 3 bases, the J end by 4 bases, with 3 bases between. From germline, CDR1 is MDHEN and CDR2 SYDVKM. CDR3 protein: CASSFSTEAFF. DNA for the CDR3: TGTGCCAGCAGTTTTAGCACTGAAGCTTTCTTT.

This clone has just a few counts. The chain employs TRBV27 and TRBJ2-7, with a tentative D call TRBD1 (6 bases). This CDR3 is built from 15 residues. CDR1 and CDR2 from the germline V gene are MNHEY and SMNVEV (reference sequence). The V and J ends lost 5 bases and 2 bases respectively, with 16 bases between them. The CDR3: CASSADRFLTYEQYF. CDR3 coding DNA: TGTGCCAGCAGTGCCGACAGGTTCCTCACCTACGAGCAGTACTTC.

The chain couples TRBV16 to TRBJ1-1; D gene unclear. Trimming stripped 7 bases from V and 1 base from J, with 7 bases between. The CDR3 consists of 12 residues. Germline V gene lookup returns CDR1 KGHSY and CDR2 FQNENV. The CDR3 coding sequence is TGTGCCAGCACTCCGACGAACACTGAAGCTTTCTTT. Its translation: CASTPTNTEAFF.

This clone was seen just once. CDR3: CASSFGFRSSQETQYF. In DNA, the CDR3 is TGTGCCAGCAGCTTCGGGTTCAGGAGCTCCCAAGAGACCCAGTACTTC. The chain is built from TRBV11-2 and TRBJ2-5; the D is unclear. This CDR3 region has 16 residues. Looked up from germline, CDR1 is SGHAT and CDR2 is FQNNGV. V lost 3 bases and J lost 1, with 15 bases in between.

The rearrangement uses TRBV2 and TRBJ1-2; 7 nucleotides agree with TRBD1. The J segment lost 5 bases and the V segment lost 6 bases, leaving 6 bases of the junction unmatched. This CDR3 has 13 amino acids. Germline values: CDR1 SNHLY, CDR2 FYNNEI. CDR3 sequence: CASSAGQAYGYTF. CDR3 nucleotides: TGTGCCAGCAGCGCTGGACAGGCGTATGGCTACACCTTC.

The gene calls are TRBV30 and TRBJ2-2, with D perhaps TRBD1 or TRBD2 (5 bases each). From germline, CDR1 is GTSNPN and CDR2 SVGIG (reference sequence). The V end was cut by 4 bases, the J end by 4 bases, with 10 bases between. CDR3 length equals 13 residues. The CDR3 DNA reads TGTGCCTGGACGGACGGGACCACCGGGGAGCTGTTTTTT. Translated, it gives CAWTDGTTGELFF. Full variable domain (missing parts from reference TRBV30 and TRBJ2-2): SQTIHQWPATLVQPVGSPLSLECTVEGTSNPNLYWYRQAAGRGLQLLFYSVGIGQISSEVPQNLSASRPQDRQFILSSKKLLLSDSGFYLCAWTDGTTGELFFGEGSRLTVL.

The CDR3 coding sequence is TGTGCCAGCAGCGAGGTCACAGATACGCAGTATTTT. Translation: CASSEVTDTQYF. The chain couples TRBV9 to TRBJ2-3; D remains unclear. The CDR3 totals 12 residues. CDR1 and CDR2 (germline): SGDLS, YYNGEE. V lost 3 bases to trimming and J lost 2 bases, with 4 bases between them.

Comments on this clone: A junction boundary mismatches the germline segment, possibly from a read error. V is TRBV5-1 and J is TRBJ1-4, with D unclear. Germline CDR1 and CDR2: SGHRS and YFSETQ. The CDR3 is 17 amino acids. CDR3 region: CASTLEDPGGTNEKLFF. The CDR3 bases are TGCGCCAGCACCTTGGAGGACCCAGGAGGGACTAATGAAAAACTGTTTTTT.

This chain links TRBV4-1 with TRBJ1-2; no clear D. V was trimmed by 1 base and J by 5 bases, leaving 11 bases between them. The CDR3 covers 14 residues. From germline, CDR1 is MGHRA and CDR2 YSYEKL. The CDR3 sequence: CASSQVIANYGYTF. CDR3 in DNA: TGCGCCAGCAGCCAAGTTATAGCGAATTATGGCTACACCTTC.

The chain is built from TRBV7-9 and TRBJ2-5; 8 bases line up with TRBD2. CDR3 length: 15 residues. CDR1 SEHNR and CDR2 FQNEAQ come from the germline V gene (reference sequence). Unmatched junction bases numbered 9, after V lost 6 bases and J lost 3 bases. DNA for the CDR3: TGTGCCAGCAGAACAACTAGCGGACACAAAGAGACCCAGTACTTC. Encoded protein: CASRTTSGHKETQYF.

The chain has TRBV7-6 and TRBJ2-1, with D perhaps TRBD2 (5 bases). This CDR3 region has 12 residues. CDR1 and CDR2 (germline): SGHVS, FNYEAQ. V shed 8 bases and J shed 3 bases, with 8 bases lying between them. The CDR3 spells CASGGVYNEQFF. CDR3 sequence (DNA): TGTGCCAGCGGAGGCGTCTACAATGAGCAGTTCTTC.

The V call is TRBV27, the J call TRBJ2-5; D might be TRBD2 (6 bases). Deletions cut 5 bases from V and 4 bases from J, with 17 bases between. The CDR3 consists of 15 residues. Germline V gene data show CDR1 as MNHEY and CDR2 as SMNVEV (reference sequence). The CDR3, as DNA: TGTGCCAGCAGTGTTGGGTCGGGGGTAGGAGAGACCCAGTACTTC. Its protein product is CASSVGSGVGETQYF.

This chain links TRBV5-4 with TRBJ1-1, with D unclear. Germline-derived CDR1 and CDR2 are SGHNT and YYREEE (reference sequence). This CDR3 region has 13 residues. The germline V and J ends were trimmed by 2 bases and 4 bases, with 9 bases remaining between them. CDR3 nucleotides: TGTGCCAGCAGCTTCGGGATCTTCACTGAAGCTTTCTTT. Translating it yields CASSFGIFTEAFF.

V is TRBV7-9 and J is TRBJ2-2; D not resolved. This CDR3 has 16 amino acids. Germline V gene sequence: CDR1 SEHNR, CDR2 FQNEAQ (reference sequence). V was trimmed by 5 bases and J by 0 bases, leaving 13 bases between them. CDR3 sequence reads: CASSGTLYANTGELFF. CDR3 nucleotide sequence: TGTGCCAGCAGCGGAACCCTATACGCGAACACCGGGGAGCTGTTTTTT.

This chain joins TRBV19 and TRBJ2-1; 9 bases align to TRBD1. Germline V gene data show CDR1 as LNHDA and CDR2 as SQIVND (reference sequence). The CDR3 loop spans 16 amino acids. J was trimmed by 0 bases and V by 6 bases; bases with no gene match: 6. The CDR3, as DNA: TGTGCCAGTAGAATGGGACAGGGCAGCTCCTACAATGAGCAGTTCTTC. Protein sequence: CASRMGQGSSYNEQFF. Variable domain in full (rest from reference TRBV19 and TRBJ2-1): DGGITQSPKYLFRKEGQNVTLSCEQNLNHDAMYWYRQDPGQGLRLIYYSQIVNDFQKGDIAEGYSVSREKKESFPLTVTSAQKNPTAFYLCASRMGQGSSYNEQFFGPGTRLTVL.